These 30 T cell receptor beta chains originate from one sample sequenced in a study of CD8 T cells in Susac syndrome. The RNA input was roughly 0.45 to 1 ug, and it was reverse transcribed with random hexamers. Each CDR3 protein gets one entry after TCRdb re-called the immunoSEQ multiplex PCR reads with MiXCR. The data hold roughly 120,000 distinct CDR3 sequences, with approximately 94% observed a single time. Source material: CD4+ T cells from PBMCs. Source of these receptors: a human donor with multiple sclerosis.

The gene calls are TRBV19 and TRBJ2-4; TRBD2 is a possible D gene (6 bases). Trimming pared 5 bases from V and 8 bases from J, leaving 16 bases between. The CDR3 extends over 14 amino acids. Per germline, CDR1 LNHDA and CDR2 SQIVND (reference sequence). CDR3 nucleotide sequence: TGTGCCAGTAGTCCAGGAGGGCCGAGGGACATTCAGTACTTC. The encoded protein is CASSPGGPRDIQYF.

This chain uses TRBV20-1 with TRBJ1-2, with D unclear. The CDR3 is made up of 11 amino acids. Germline CDR1 and CDR2: DFQATT and SNEGSKA (reference sequence). V lost 4 bases and J 8 bases, leaving 11 bases between the germline ends. In DNA, the CDR3 is TGCAGTGCTAAGGCTGGGAAAGGCTACACCTTC. This translates into CSAKAGKGYTF.

The chain employs TRBV14 and TRBJ1-5; no reliable D call. The CDR3 loop spans 13 amino acids. Germline loops: CDR1 SGHDN, CDR2 FVKESK. V gave up 0 bases and J gave up 12 bases, with 12 bases separating them. The CDR3 coding sequence is TGTGCCAGCAGCCAAGATTTGTCAGGTCGCCAGCATTTT. The encoded protein is CASSQDLSGRQHF.

The chain combines TRBV11-2 with TRBJ1-4; a weak D match, TRBD1 (5 bases). Germline CDR1 reads SGHAT; CDR2 reads FQNNGV. This CDR3 has 13 amino acids. The germline V and J ends were trimmed by 3 bases and 4 bases, with 6 bases remaining between them. CDR3 protein: CASSLTVNEKLFF. The CDR3 DNA sequence: TGTGCCAGCAGCTTGACAGTTAATGAAAAACTGTTTTTT.

The J gene is TRBJ1-5, the V gene TRBV19; D gene unclear. The CDR3 runs to 15 residues. Germline loops: CDR1 LNHDA, CDR2 SQIVND (reference sequence). V was shortened by 1 base and J by 4 bases, with 11 bases between the two germline ends. The CDR3 bases are TGTGCCAGTAGTATAGGGTCAGCGAGTAATCAGCCCCAGCATTTT. It codes for CASSIGSASNQPQHF.

As DNA, the CDR3 is TGTGCCAGCAGTTTAGCTGGGAGGCAGTTGGGGTATGGCTACACCTTC. Residues: CASSLAGRQLGYGYTF. This chain joins TRBV28 and TRBJ1-2; unclear D gene. The ends were cut back, 2 bases at V and 5 bases at J, with 18 bases in the middle. CDR1 is MDHEN, CDR2 SYDVKM, per germline. This CDR3 comprises 16 residues.

The gene calls are TRBV29-1 and TRBJ2-5; D tentatively reads TRBD1 or TRBD2 (5 bases each). Trimming shortened V by 2 bases and J by 5 bases, and 12 bases separated the two germline ends. The CDR3 covers 13 residues. Germline-derived CDR1 and CDR2 are SQVTM and ANQGSEA. The DNA for the CDR3 is TGCAGCGTTGAAATACGGTGGGGGGAGACCCAGTACTTC. This encodes CSVEIRWGETQYF. Supplemented by reference TRBV29-1 and TRBJ2-5, the full variable domain reads SAVISQKPSRDICQRGTSLTIQCQVDSQVTMMFWYRQQPGQSLTLIATANQGSEATYESGFVIDKFPISRPNLTFSTLTVSNMSPEDSSIYLCSVEIRWGETQYFGPGTRLLVL.

The chain links TRBV2 to TRBJ1-2; D perhaps matches TRBD1 (5 bases). This CDR3 is 13 amino acids long. CDR1 and CDR2 (germline): SNHLY, FYNNEI. The CDR3, as DNA: TGTGCTACCAGATGGGGCTCTAACTATGGCTACACCTTC. Protein product: CATRWGSNYGYTF.

The rearrangement uses TRBV30 and TRBJ2-5, with a weak D call TRBD2 (7 bases). Per germline, CDR1 GTSNPN and CDR2 SVGIG (reference sequence). Trimming removed 5 bases from V and 5 bases from J, with 12 bases in between. This CDR3 is built from 12 residues. The CDR3 protein is CAWEGGVETQYF. CDR3 coding DNA: TGTGCCTGGGAAGGGGGGGTGGAGACCCAGTACTTC.

V gene TRBV29-1 combines with J gene TRBJ2-7; D is perhaps TRBD2 (5 bases). Deletions cut 8 bases from V and 2 bases from J, with 13 bases between. This CDR3 has 12 amino acids. Germline V gives CDR1 SQVTM, CDR2 ANQGSEA. Here the CDR3 reads CSSREGPYEQYF. The CDR3, as DNA: TGCAGCTCCCGGGAAGGCCCCTACGAGCAGTACTTC.

V and J are TRBV30 and TRBJ1-1, with 10 bases lining up with TRBD1. The CDR3 covers 14 residues. The trim removed 2 bases at V and 5 bases at J, leaving 5 bases unmatched. Germline lookup yields CDR1 GTSNPN and CDR2 SVGIG (reference sequence). CDR3 protein: CAWSTTGGVTEAFF. DNA of the CDR3: TGTGCCTGGAGTACGACAGGGGGCGTAACTGAAGCTTTCTTT.

The rearrangement links TRBV2 to TRBJ1-5; maybe TRBD1 (6 bases). The CDR3 length is 13 residues. Trimming took 5 bases from V and 5 from J, leaving 10 bases between them. Per germline, CDR1 SNHLY and CDR2 FYNNEI. As DNA, the CDR3 is TGTGCCAGCAGTAAACAGGGCTATCAGCCCCAGCATTTT. As protein: CASSKQGYQPQHF.

V is TRBV6-5 and J is TRBJ2-7, with 7 bases that match TRBD2. This CDR3 region has 13 residues. Germline CDR1 MNHEY, CDR2 SVGAGI. Unmatched junction bases numbered 9, after V lost 8 bases and J lost 5 bases. CDR3 sequence: CASARGGSDEQYF. The CDR3 bases are TGTGCCAGCGCCCGCGGGGGTTCCGACGAGCAGTACTTC.

The chain recombines TRBV6-6 with TRBJ1-1, with a tentative D call TRBD1 (5 bases). Germline CDR1 and CDR2: MNHNY and SVGAGI (reference sequence). This CDR3 contains 14 residues. The ends were cut back, 8 bases at V and 1 base at J, with 14 bases in the middle. CDR3 sequence: CASALARANTEAFF. CDR3 coding DNA: TGTGCCAGCGCCCTCGCCAGGGCGAACACTGAAGCTTTCTTT.

The chain combines TRBV5-1 with TRBJ2-1; no firm D call. V lost 5 bases to trimming and J lost 5 bases, with 14 bases between them. CDR1 and CDR2 from the germline V gene are SGHRS and YFSETQ. The CDR3 runs to 14 residues. As DNA, the CDR3 is TGCGCCAGCAGTCCCTCTAGGATGAACAATGAGCAGTTCTTC. This translates into CASSPSRMNNEQFF.

This clonotype has just a few counts. The chain carries TRBV6-6 and TRBJ2-5; D remains unclear. The CDR3 runs 13 residues. Trimming removed 6 bases at V and 2 bases at J, with 10 bases between. Germline-derived CDR1 and CDR2 are MNHNY and SVGAGI (reference sequence). The CDR3 region is CASSSPGQETQYF. Here the CDR3 DNA reads TGTGCCAGCAGCTCTCCAGGACAAGAGACCCAGTACTTC.

The chain carries TRBV18 and TRBJ1-1; 10 bases map to TRBD1. CDR1 and CDR2 (germline): KGHSH, LQKENI. The CDR3 covers 15 residues. V trimming: 3 bases; J trimming: 5 bases; junction bases outside the gene matches: 6. The CDR3 spells CASSPWDRGWTEAFF. As DNA, the CDR3 is TGTGCCAGCTCACCCTGGGACAGGGGATGGACTGAAGCTTTCTTT. Variable domain in full (rest from reference TRBV18 and TRBJ1-1): NAGVMQNPRHLVRRRGQEARLRCSPMKGHSHVYWYRQLPEEGLKFMVYLQKENIIDESGMPKERFSAEFPKEGPSILRIQQVVRGDSAAYFCASSPWDRGWTEAFFGQGTRLTVV.

This chain links TRBV9 with TRBJ2-7, with TRBD2 matching over 7 bases. Trimming removed 0 bases from V and 0 bases from J; junction bases left unmatched: 3. The germline gives CDR1 SGDLS, CDR2 YYNGEE. The CDR3 covers 15 residues. CDR3 sequence (DNA): TGTGCCAGCAGCGTAGGGCTAGCGGACTCCTACGAGCAGTACTTC. It translates to CASSVGLADSYEQYF.

The chain recombines TRBV10-3 with TRBJ1-2; D call uncertain. The germline gives CDR1 ENHRY, CDR2 SYGVKD. This CDR3 has 14 residues. V shed 3 bases and J shed 5 bases, with 13 bases lying between them. Here the CDR3 DNA reads TGTGCCATCAGTGATCGAGGGCGAGGGTATGGCTACACCTTC. It translates to CAISDRGRGYGYTF.

The chain recombines TRBV7-9 with TRBJ2-7; 8 positions match TRBD1. This CDR3 contains 17 residues. Germline CDR1 reads SEHNR; CDR2 reads FQNEAQ (reference sequence). The V gene end was trimmed by 1 base and the J gene end by 4 bases; junction bases not matched to a gene: 12. The CDR3 bases are TGTGCCAGCAGCTTAGACCCCGGACAGGGTAGAGCTTACGAGCAGTACTTC. This gives the protein CASSLDPGQGRAYEQYF.

This sequence joins TRBV14 and TRBJ2-1; the D is unclear. Germline CDR1 and CDR2: SGHDN and FVKESK. The CDR3 has 14 residues. Trimming shortened V by 4 bases and J by 6 bases, and 13 bases separated the two germline ends. The CDR3 spells CASSPHGPRNEQFF. The CDR3 DNA reads as TGTGCCAGCAGCCCCCACGGGCCGCGCAATGAGCAGTTCTTC.

This clonotype was recorded once. The rearrangement joins TRBV29-1 to TRBJ1-5, with D possibly being TRBD1 (6 bases). V was trimmed by 4 bases and J by 2 bases, leaving 15 bases between them. CDR1 is SQVTM, CDR2 ANQGSEA, per germline. There are 15 residues in the CDR3. The CDR3 region has the DNA TGCAGCGTTGGGGAACAGGGTGTAGGCAATCAGCCCCAGCATTTT. Protein: CSVGEQGVGNQPQHF.

Here the CDR3 reads CASSQTSGSSYNEQFF. The DNA of the CDR3 is TGTGCCAGCAGCCAGACTAGCGGGAGCTCCTACAATGAGCAGTTCTTC. The chain carries TRBV3-1 and TRBJ2-1; 12 bases map to TRBD2. V lost 3 bases, J lost 0 bases, and 0 bases stayed unmatched. The V gene's germline CDR1 is LGHDT and CDR2 YNNKEL (reference sequence). The CDR3 consists of 16 residues.

The CDR3 is CASSYSGGARGNNEQFF. In nucleotides, the CDR3 is TGTGCCAGCAGTTACTCGGGGGGGGCCAGGGGCAACAATGAGCAGTTCTTC. The chain has TRBV6-2 or TRBV6-3 and TRBJ2-1; possible D gene TRBD2, 7 bases. The CDR3 sequence is 17 residues long. The V gene lost 0 bases and the J gene lost 5 bases, with 17 bases spanning the gap. Germline CDR1 reads MNHEY; CDR2 reads SVGEGT.

V usage is TRBV6-5 and J usage is TRBJ2-7; D is unresolved. V dropped 3 bases and J dropped 2 bases, with 14 bases sitting between them. CDR1 and CDR2 from the germline V gene are MNHEY and SVGAGI. CDR3 size: 15 residues. The CDR3 DNA is TGTGCCAGCAGTTATCAGAGATTCGGCACCTACGAGCAGTACTTC. Translating gives CASSYQRFGTYEQYF.

The rearrangement uses TRBV29-1 and TRBJ2-4; 8 positions match TRBD1. In germline, CDR1 is SQVTM, CDR2 ANQGSEA. This CDR3 region has 14 residues. Trimming cost V 6 bases and J 0 bases; bases outside gene matches: 4. CDR3 nucleotides: TGCAGCGTCGGACAGGGTTTAGCCAAAAACATTCAGTACTTC. Residues: CSVGQGLAKNIQYF.

This chain connects TRBV7-9 to TRBJ1-1; D is ambiguous. CDR1 and CDR2 (germline): SEHNR, FQNEAQ (reference sequence). Trimming left V 3 bases short and J 4 bases short, with 9 bases between. The CDR3 consists of 13 residues. CDR3 sequence: CASSFLPGTEAFF. The DNA of the CDR3 is TGTGCCAGCAGCTTCCTCCCCGGCACTGAAGCTTTCTTT.

J is TRBJ2-5 and V is TRBV20-1; 8 bases match TRBD2. V shed 6 bases and J 1 base; nucleotides not matched to a gene: 10. CDR1 and CDR2 (germline): DFQATT, SNEGSKA (reference sequence). The CDR3 is 15 amino acids. CDR3 in amino acids: CSAPSPGTSQETQYF. The CDR3 coding sequence is TGCAGTGCACCCTCCCCCGGGACTAGCCAAGAGACCCAGTACTTC.

This chain links TRBV7-2 with TRBJ2-7; TRBD2 agrees at 12 bases. The CDR3 has 17 residues. Trimming removed 2 bases from V and 1 base from J; junction bases left unmatched: 6. In germline, CDR1 is SGHTA, CDR2 FQGNSA. The CDR3 is CASSLRGGLAGSYEQYF. CDR3 DNA: TGTGCCAGCAGCTTAAGGGGTGGACTAGCGGGGTCCTACGAGCAGTACTTC.

This chain links TRBV19 with TRBJ2-5; possible D gene TRBD2, 5 bases. V shed 4 bases and J shed 5 bases, with 11 bases lying between them. Germline CDR1 is LNHDA and CDR2 is SQIVND (reference sequence). This CDR3 comprises 13 residues. The CDR3 reads CASSSRAEETQYF. CDR3 bases: TGTGCCAGTAGTAGCCGAGCGGAGGAGACCCAGTACTTC.